This entry lists 16 T cell receptor beta chains sequenced from one sample in a study of CD8+ T cells in alopecia areata (dated by TCRdb to the late 2010s). The library was prepared using the immunoSEQ multiplex PCR assay. RNA was extracted from all samples and reverse transcribed into cDNA, which served as template for TCR sequencing. As stored in TCRdb, this immuneACCESS dataset retains in-frame rearrangements with V and J assigned. A fraction of the clones does not appear; measured against another copy, unresolved V genes explain less than half of the discrepancy, and the remainder lacks a known reason. In all, the sample holds about 150,000 clones, and 47% of those were seen once. The top ten hold approximately 6.8% of the sample. Sequencing was done on a sample of CD4+ T cells sorted from blood. All receptors come from a human donor with alopecia areata.

This clone has only a few counts. The V and J genes are TRBV5-1 and TRBJ2-1; no firm D call. Per the germline V gene, CDR1 is SGHRS and CDR2 is YFSETQ. Trimming cost V 1 base and J 6 bases, with 8 bases left between them. The CDR3 has 13 residues. The CDR3 DNA is TGCGCCAGCAGCTTGCTTTGGCTCAATGAGCAGTTCTTC. Protein: CASSLLWLNEQFF.

The chain links TRBV29-1 to TRBJ2-1, with D perhaps TRBD1 (5 bases). The germline gives CDR1 SQVTM, CDR2 ANQGSEA. With 5 bases removed from V and 3 bases from J, the gap between germline ends came to 11 bases. There are 13 residues in the CDR3. CDR3 protein: CSVPRVLYNEQFF. CDR3 DNA: TGCAGCGTTCCCAGGGTTCTCTACAATGAGCAGTTCTTC.

The V gene is TRBV4-1, the J gene TRBJ1-5, with D uncertain. Deletions cut 0 bases from V and 2 bases from J, with 5 bases between. This CDR3 has 14 residues. CDR1 MGHRA and CDR2 YSYEKL come from the germline V gene. The CDR3 is CASSQEKGNQPQHF. The CDR3 nucleotides are TGCGCCAGCAGCCAAGAAAAGGGCAATCAGCCCCAGCATTTT.

The chain couples TRBV10-3 to TRBJ2-3; D is possibly TRBD2 (6 bases). The CDR3 sequence is 15 residues long. V lost 3 bases, J lost 2 bases, and 12 bases lay in between. The germline V gene encodes CDR1 ENHRY and CDR2 SYGVKD. The CDR3 nucleotides are TGTGCCATCAGTGAAAGGAGGGCCCTCACAGATACGCAGTATTTT. It codes for CAISERRALTDTQYF.

Comment on this clone: Other DNA sequences in the sample encode the same CDR3. The CDR3 region is CASSIGNEQFF. CDR3 coding DNA: TGTGCCAGTAGTATAGGTAATGAGCAGTTCTTC. The gene calls are TRBV19 and TRBJ2-1; D is uncertain. The CDR3 runs 11 residues. Between the trimmed V and J ends, which lost 1 base and 7 bases, there was a span of 2 bases. The germline V gene has CDR1 LNHDA and CDR2 SQIVND (reference sequence).

In its sample, this clone was seen a few times. This rearrangement joins TRBV2 to TRBJ2-1; D not certain. V was pared by 7 bases and J by 9 bases, with 13 bases between. This CDR3 region has 12 residues. The germline V gene has CDR1 SNHLY and CDR2 FYNNEI. The CDR3: CASTSVPGEQFF. CDR3 in DNA: TGTGCCAGCACTTCTGTTCCCGGTGAGCAGTTCTTC. Drawing the rest from reference TRBV2 and TRBJ2-1, the complete variable domain is EPEVTQTPSHQVTQMGQEVILRCVPISNHLYFYWYRQILGQKVEFLVSFYNNEISEKSEIFDDQFSVERPDGSNFTLKIRSTKLEDSAMYFCASTSVPGEQFFGPGTRLTVL.

The chain is built from TRBV29-1 and TRBJ2-5; TRBD1 is a possible D gene (5 bases). Trimming removed 1 base from V and 5 bases from J, with 14 bases in between. The germline CDR1 and CDR2 sequences are SQVTM and ANQGSEA. The CDR3 is made up of 14 amino acids. The CDR3 nucleotides read TGCAGCGTTGAAGGTGGCAGGGCAGGGGAGACCCAGTACTTC. Amino acid sequence: CSVEGGRAGETQYF.

This chain uses TRBV18 with TRBJ2-2, with D tentatively TRBD1 (5 bases). CDR1 KGHSH and CDR2 LQKENI come from the germline V gene. The CDR3 is made up of 16 amino acids. Trimming took off 0 bases at V and 4 bases at J, with 12 bases between the two ends. The CDR3, as DNA: TGTGCCAGCTCACCACCCAGGACAAGGACCACCGGGGAGCTGTTTTTT. Amino acids: CASSPPRTRTTGELFF.

V usage is TRBV18 and J usage is TRBJ2-3; 13 nucleotides align to TRBD2. J was trimmed by 4 bases and V by 3 bases; bases with no gene match: 1. Germline V gene sequence: CDR1 KGHSH, CDR2 LQKENI. The CDR3 is made up of 15 amino acids. This CDR3 is CASSPGLAGPDTQYF. In nucleotides, the CDR3 is TGTGCCAGCTCACCGGGACTAGCGGGACCAGATACGCAGTATTTT.

The genes are TRBV6-5 and TRBJ2-2, with D perhaps matching TRBD2 (5 bases). Germline lookup yields CDR1 MNHEY and CDR2 SVGAGI. The CDR3 covers 15 residues. Trimming cost V 0 bases and J 7 bases, with 12 bases left between them. CDR3 residues: CASSYSLVWGGELFF. CDR3 DNA: TGTGCCAGCAGTTACTCACTAGTATGGGGCGGGGAGCTGTTTTTT.

The count of this clone is one. V gene TRBV29-1 combines with J gene TRBJ1-5; no firm D call. This CDR3 region has 13 residues. Germline values: CDR1 SQVTM, CDR2 ANQGSEA. Trimming took off 4 bases at V and 6 bases at J, with 13 bases between the two ends. The CDR3 is CSVVGALGQPQHF. The DNA for the CDR3 is TGCAGCGTTGTAGGAGCCCTGGGTCAGCCCCAGCATTTT.

Only a few counts were recorded for this clone. The chain carries TRBV29-1 and TRBJ2-3; unclear D gene. V was clipped by 8 bases and J by 7 bases, with 16 bases between them. Germline CDR1 and CDR2: SQVTM and ANQGSEA. The CDR3 totals 12 residues. In nucleotides, the CDR3 is TGCAGCAACATCGGACCGAGTAATACGCAGTATTTT. This translates into CSNIGPSNTQYF.

The chain joins TRBV29-1 to TRBJ2-1; D uncertain. CDR3 length equals 12 residues. Germline V lookup: CDR1 SQVTM, CDR2 ANQGSEA. V was clipped by 1 base and J by 6 bases, with 7 bases between them. CDR3 DNA: TGCAGCGTTGAAGTGGGATTCAATGAGCAGTTCTTC. Protein: CSVEVGFNEQFF.

The rearrangement uses TRBV18 and TRBJ2-7; D is uncertain. Trimming took off 6 bases at V and 5 bases at J, with 11 bases between the two ends. The CDR3 consists of 12 residues. Germline loops: CDR1 KGHSH, CDR2 LQKENI. DNA of the CDR3: TGTGCCAGCTCCCCCAGTCGGGACGAGCAGTACTTC. Encoded protein: CASSPSRDEQYF.

This clone was picked up a small number of times. The rearrangement joins TRBV5-1 to TRBJ2-1; 10 nucleotides line up with TRBD2. The J segment lost 9 bases and the V segment lost 3 bases, leaving 6 bases of the junction unmatched. Germline V gene data show CDR1 as SGHRS and CDR2 as YFSETQ. The CDR3 consists of 14 residues. This CDR3 is CASSSSGSSGEQFF. The CDR3 coding sequence is TGCGCCAGCAGCTCTAGCGGGAGCAGCGGTGAGCAGTTCTTC.

There are a few counts of this clone. V gene TRBV15 combines with J gene TRBJ2-7; maybe TRBD2 (5 bases). The germline CDR1 and CDR2 sequences are LNHNV and YYDKDF (reference sequence). V was clipped by 3 bases and J by 3 bases, with 15 bases between them. CDR3 size: 15 residues. The CDR3 nucleotides are TGTGCCACCAGCAGTCACGAGGGTGTCAGCTACGAGCAGTACTTC. Its protein is CATSSHEGVSYEQYF. Filled out from reference TRBV15 and TRBJ2-7, the complete variable domain reads DAMVIQNPRYQVTQFGKPVTLSCSQTLNHNVMYWYQQKSSQAPKLLFHYYDKDFNNEADTPDNFQSRRPNTSFCFLDIRSPGLGDTAMYLCATSSHEGVSYEQYFGPGTRLTVT.